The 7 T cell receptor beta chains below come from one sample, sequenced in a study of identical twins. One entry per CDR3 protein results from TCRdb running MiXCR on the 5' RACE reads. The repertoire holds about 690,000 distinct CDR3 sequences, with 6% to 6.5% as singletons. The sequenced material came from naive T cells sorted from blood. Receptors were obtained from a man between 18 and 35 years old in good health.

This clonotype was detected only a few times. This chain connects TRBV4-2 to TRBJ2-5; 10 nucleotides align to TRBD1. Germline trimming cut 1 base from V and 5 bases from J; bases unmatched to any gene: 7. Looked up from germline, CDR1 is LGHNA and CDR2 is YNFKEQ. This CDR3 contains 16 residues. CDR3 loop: CASSQAQGQGMETQYF. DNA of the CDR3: TGTGCCAGCAGCCAAGCCCAGGGACAGGGGATGGAGACCCAGTACTTC.

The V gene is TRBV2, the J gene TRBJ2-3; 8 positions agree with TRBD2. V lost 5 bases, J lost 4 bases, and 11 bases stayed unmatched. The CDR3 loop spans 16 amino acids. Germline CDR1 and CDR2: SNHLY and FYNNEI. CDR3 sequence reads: CASSSGSRSPPDTQYF. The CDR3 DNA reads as TGTGCCAGCAGTAGCGGGAGTCGCTCCCCCCCAGATACGCAGTATTTT.

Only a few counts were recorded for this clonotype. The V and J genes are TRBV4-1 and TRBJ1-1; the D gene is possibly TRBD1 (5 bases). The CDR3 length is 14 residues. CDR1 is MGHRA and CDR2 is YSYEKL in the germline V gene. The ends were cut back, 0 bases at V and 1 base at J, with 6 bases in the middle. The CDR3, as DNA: TGCGCCAGCAGCCAAGACGACAGGAACACTGAAGCTTTCTTT. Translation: CASSQDDRNTEAFF.

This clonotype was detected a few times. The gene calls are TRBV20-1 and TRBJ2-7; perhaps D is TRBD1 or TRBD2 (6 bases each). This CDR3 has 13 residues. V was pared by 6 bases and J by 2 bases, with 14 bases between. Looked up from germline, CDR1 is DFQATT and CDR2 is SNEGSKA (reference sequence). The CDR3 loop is CSALSRGPYEQYF. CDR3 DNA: TGCAGTGCCTTAAGCCGGGGGCCCTACGAGCAGTACTTC.

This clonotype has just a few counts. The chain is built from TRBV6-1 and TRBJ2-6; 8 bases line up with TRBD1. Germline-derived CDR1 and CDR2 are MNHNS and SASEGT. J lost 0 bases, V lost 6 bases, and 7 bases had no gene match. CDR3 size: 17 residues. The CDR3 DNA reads TGTGCCAGCAGGCCAACAGGGGGGTTCTCTGGGGCCAACGTCCTGACTTTC. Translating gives CASRPTGGFSGANVLTF.

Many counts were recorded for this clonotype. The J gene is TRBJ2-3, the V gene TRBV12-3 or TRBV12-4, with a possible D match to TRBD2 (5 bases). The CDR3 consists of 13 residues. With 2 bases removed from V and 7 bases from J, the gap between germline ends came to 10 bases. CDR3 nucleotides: TGTGCCAGCAGTTTAATCGGGATGCATACGCAGTATTTT. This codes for CASSLIGMHTQYF.

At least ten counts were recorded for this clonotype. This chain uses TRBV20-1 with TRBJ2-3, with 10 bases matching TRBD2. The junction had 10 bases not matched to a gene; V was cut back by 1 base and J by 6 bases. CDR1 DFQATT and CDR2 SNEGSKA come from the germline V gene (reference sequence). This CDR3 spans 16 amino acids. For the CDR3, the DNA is TGCAGTGCTAGAGTCTTTGCCCTAGCGGGAGAGGATACGCAGTATTTT. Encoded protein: CSARVFALAGEDTQYF.